A selection of T cell receptor beta chains follows, all from one sample in a study of blood T cell repertoires in COVID-19. Produced via immunoSEQ multiplex PCR; TCRdb's table is partial and in-frame only. The table lists 250,000 or so clones, about 85% of them singletons, with approximately 3.3% in the top ten. Sequenced input: peripheral blood. These receptors all come from a man aged 18 to 35 with active or convalescent COVID-19. Each CDR3 is given with its conserved first and last residue. Each record gives: CDR3 protein, CDR3 DNA, V gene, D gene, J gene, clone size. D genes are given only for firm matches. Clone size is stated in some rows and not others, as once, few, many or a class when expanded.

CASSGPGQGANNYGYTF	TGTGCCAGCAGTGGCCCGGGACAGGGGGCTAATAACTATGGCTACACCTTC	TRBV28	TRBD1	TRBJ1-2	.
CAIRGTDGSPLHF	TGTGCCATCAGAGGGACAGACGGTTCACCCCTCCACTTT	TRBV10-3	TRBD1	TRBJ1-6	.
CAISEATGAGYTF	TGTGCCATCAGTGAGGCGACGGGAGCTGGCTACACCTTC	TRBV10-3	.	TRBJ1-2	.
CASSETRNYGYTF	TGTGCCAGCAGCGAGACACGTAACTATGGCTACACCTTC	TRBV7-2	.	TRBJ1-2	.
CASSAEAGGGQPQHF	TGTGCCAGCAGCGCAGAAGCGGGGGGCGGACAGCCCCAGCATTTT	TRBV7-8	.	TRBJ1-5	.
CASRTGHTGELFF	TGTGCCAGCAGGACAGGCCACACCGGGGAGCTGTTTTTT	TRBV3-1/TRBV3-2	.	TRBJ2-2	few
CTSSQERGGNQPQHF	TGCACCAGCAGCCAAGAGCGGGGTGGCAATCAGCCCCAGCATTTT	TRBV1	.	TRBJ1-5	.
CSGAGNGYTF	TGCAGCGGTGCAGGAAATGGCTACACCTTC	TRBV29-1	.	TRBJ1-2	.
CASSRRGGPSFSYNEQFF	TGTGCCAGCAGCCGGCGGGGGGGGCCCAGCTTCTCCTACAATGAGCAGTTCTTC	TRBV11-3	TRBD2	TRBJ2-1	.
CASHTAIYGYTF	TGTGCCAGCCACACAGCTATCTATGGCTACACCTTC	TRBV28	.	TRBJ1-2	.
CASSPGTAYRELFF	TGTGCCAGCAGCCCCGGGACAGCCTATAGGGAGCTGTTTTTT	TRBV5-6	TRBD1	TRBJ2-2	.
CASRSGQGQNQPQHF	TGTGCCAGCAGATCCGGACAGGGGCAAAATCAGCCCCAGCATTTT	TRBV6-5	TRBD1	TRBJ1-5	few
CASSPTGPNNSPLHF	TGTGCCAGCAGCCCCACGGGTCCTAATAATTCACCCCTCCACTTT	TRBV5-8	.	TRBJ1-6	.
CASSYKREEVF	TGTGCCAGCAGTTACAAGCGGGAGGAAGTCTTC	TRBV6-2/TRBV6-3	TRBD2	TRBJ2-1	.
CASSLPGETQYF	TGTGCCAGCAGTTTACCAGGGGAGACCCAGTACTTC	TRBV6-2/TRBV6-3	.	TRBJ2-5	.
CASSLLGTTYYEQYF	TGTGCCAGCAGCCTACTGGGGACTACCTACTACGAGCAGTACTTC	TRBV7-2	TRBD2	TRBJ2-7	.
CASSLGQGSGYTF	TGTGCCAGCAGCTTAGGACAGGGGAGTGGCTACACCTTC	TRBV6-5	TRBD1	TRBJ1-2	.
CASSDFSSGSSYNEQFF	TGTGCCAGCAGTGACTTCTCTAGCGGGAGCTCCTACAATGAGCAGTTCTTC	TRBV6-4	TRBD2	TRBJ2-1	.
CATSRGGSKTQYF	TGTGCCACCAGCAGGGGCGGGAGCAAGACCCAGTACTTC	TRBV15	TRBD2	TRBJ2-5	.
CASSVYSGTEAFF	TGTGCCAGCAGCGTATACTCGGGTACTGAAGCTTTCTTT	TRBV9	.	TRBJ1-1	.
CASSTPSQAPVRELFF	TGTGCCAGCAGCACACCCTCCCAGGCCCCCGTCAGGGAGCTGTTTTTT	TRBV7-6	.	TRBJ2-2	once
CAWSWTSGGKETQYF	TGTGCCTGGAGTTGGACTAGCGGGGGGAAAGAGACCCAGTACTTC	TRBV30	TRBD2	TRBJ2-5	.
CASSELRSSQSGEQYF	TGTGCCAGCAGTGAATTACGTTCGAGTCAGTCGGGCGAGCAGTACTTC	TRBV25-1	.	TRBJ2-7	.